In this sample, the clone carrying this T cell receptor beta chain turned up a few times. Its target is unknown. CDR1 LGHDT and CDR2 YNNKEL come from the germline V gene (reference sequence). The CDR3 has 17 amino acids. V lost 4 bases and J lost 2, with 20 bases in between. This entry comes from a study of T-cell memory formation after mild COVID-19. Study-level information: TCR clusters showed largely donor specificity. General study findings and limits: Some clones that responded were present in memory (sampled pre-infection), which suggests cross-reactive memory joined. There was a balanced CD4/CD8 profile in clones contracting day 15 to 85, and later expanders leaned CD4+.

Via MiXCR, TCRdb re-called the 5' RACE reads, giving one row per CDR3 protein. The sample records some 490,000 distinct CDR3 sequences, roughly 18% being singletons. The sequenced sample consisted of PBMCs or a T cell subset sorted from them (not recorded which). The rearrangement uses TRBV3-1 and TRBJ2-5; D is possibly TRBD2 (6 bases). The source is an adult woman who had mild COVID-19 (a few samples of this study predate the infection). Cell type and time point are not known. CDR3 sequence: CASSPPGGPALQETQYF. CDR3 coding DNA: TGTGCCAGCAGCCCACCCGGAGGGCCCGCATTACAAGAGACCCAGTACTTC.